The clone carrying this TCR beta chain appeared a few times. Its antigen is not known. This entry comes from a study of T cells after yellow fever vaccination. General study results and limits: The secondary response showed a weaker magnitude and a faster peak, day 5 versus 15. From the bulk population, abundant clonotypes could contaminate and appear within FACS-sorted repertoires. Although most clonotypes did not, a small share appeared in both CD4 and CD8 compartments.

TCR cDNA was made by 5'RACE template switching, adding a universal primer site and UMIs. TCRdb itself ran the 5' RACE reads through MiXCR, one entry per CDR3 protein. The top ten clones hold more than 13% of a sample with 500,000 to 650,000 distinct CDR3 sequences, about 12% of them seen once. The CDR3 totals 13 residues. Germline V gene sequence: CDR1 SQVTM, CDR2 ANQGSEA. The V end lost 6 bases, the J end lost 0 bases, and 6 bases lay between the germline ends. The chain couples TRBV29-1 to TRBJ2-6, with D hard to call. The sequenced sample was PBMCs, obtained on the day of the yellow fever booster vaccination. The clonotype was recovered from a man younger than 40 who received the YFV17D yellow fever vaccine. CDR3 sequence (DNA): TGCAGCGTGAGTAACTCTGGGGCCAACGTCCTGACTTTC. Translation: CSVSNSGANVLTF.